Given below is one T cell receptor (beta chain) in context. Its target is unknown. The entirety of the isolated RNA underwent reverse transcription, so expressed TCRB transcripts were sequenced. Repertoires were generated with immunoSEQ multiplex PCR, while TCRdb's copy carries only in-frame clones and drops some. This table has 620,000 or so clones, roughly a sixth appearing once. These data belong to a study of beta chain features in type 1 diabetes. Study conclusions and caveats: The study found that naive, central memory and Treg TCRB repertoires appeared more similar in patients than in healthy donors. PCR may have favored shorter templates equally in patients and controls.

The CDR3 extends over 15 amino acids. Germline CDR1 is GTSNPN and CDR2 is SVGIG (reference sequence). V was clipped by 2 bases and J by 4 bases, with 15 bases between them. The TCR comes from a young man in good health. The sequenced sample consisted of naive CD4+ T cells from blood. J is TRBJ1-5 and V is TRBV30; D is ambiguous. The CDR3 coding sequence is TGTGCCTGGAGTTTCCCAGGATCGCGAAATCAGCCCCAGCATTTT. Its protein is CAWSFPGSRNQPQHF.